The TCR beta chain under discussion was sequenced for a study of graft-versus-host responses after intestinal transplantation. Regarding the study as a whole: GvH clonotypes were identified within recipient marrow, with a subset emerging first in ileum or blood.

The V and J ends lost 0 bases and 5 bases respectively, with 3 bases between them. This CDR3 contains 12 residues. Germline lookup yields CDR1 SGHRS and CDR2 YFSETQ. Using immunoSEQ multiplex PCR, the repertoire was profiled, and TCRdb retains in-frame clones only, with some absent. The sample holds about 99,000 clones, 85% to 95% seen once. With respect to this clone: Its antigen is as yet unknown.

The specimen comprised unstimulated CD8+ T cells sorted from spleen or lymph node cells, sampled before transplant. The chain couples TRBV5-1 to TRBJ2-1; D unclear. This receptor was taken from a human donor who was the organ donor for an intestinal transplant. DNA of the CDR3: TGCGCCAGCAGCTTGGGGCACAATGAGCAGTTCTTC. Its translation is CASSLGHNEQFF.